This paragraph covers one T cell receptor (beta chain) sequence. Its antigen remains unknown. The data originate from a study of T cell repertoires in cytomegalovirus infection. Overall study: Public signatures in TCR beta pointed to CMV infection and matching HLA type.

TCRdb itself ran the reads through MiXCR, one entry per CDR3 protein. The repertoire holds some 220,000 distinct CDR3 sequences, with approximately 13% as singletons. Whole-study results and caveats: There were carriers of CMV plus the relevant HLA, and cumulative public TCR beta family frequency identified them. HLA-C-restricted CMV-specific TCR beta clonotypes prevailed in the ex vivo response.

The germline CDR1 and CDR2 sequences are SQVTM and ANQGSEA. This CDR3 spans 10 amino acids. Trimming took off 4 bases at V and 4 bases at J, with 4 bases between the two ends. V is TRBV29-1 and J is TRBJ2-5; D is unresolved. The TCR originated in a human donor in good health (CMV status not recorded). Some clones in this sample may be carry-over from other donors' samples. Source material: PBMCs. CDR3 coding DNA: TGCAGCGTTGCTTCAGAGACCCAGTACTTC. This gives the protein CSVASETQYF.